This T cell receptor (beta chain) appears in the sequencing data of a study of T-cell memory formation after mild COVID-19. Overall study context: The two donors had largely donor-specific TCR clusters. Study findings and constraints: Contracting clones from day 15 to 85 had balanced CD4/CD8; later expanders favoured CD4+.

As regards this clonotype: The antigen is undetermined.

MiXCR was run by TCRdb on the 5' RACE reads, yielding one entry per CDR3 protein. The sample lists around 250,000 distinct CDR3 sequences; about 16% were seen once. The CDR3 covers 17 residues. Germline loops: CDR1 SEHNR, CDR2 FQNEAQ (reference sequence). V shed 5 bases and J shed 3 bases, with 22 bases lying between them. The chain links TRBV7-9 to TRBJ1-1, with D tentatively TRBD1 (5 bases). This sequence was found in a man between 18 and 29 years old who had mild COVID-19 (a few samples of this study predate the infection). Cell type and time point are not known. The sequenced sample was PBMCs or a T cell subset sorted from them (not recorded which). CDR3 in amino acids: CASSAPLGRSEHTEAFF. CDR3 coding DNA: TGTGCCAGCAGCGCGCCTCTGGGACGGAGCGAGCACACTGAAGCTTTCTTT.